This T cell receptor beta chain was captured in a study of tumor-infiltrating lymphocytes in localized non-small cell lung cancer. Study summary: From each patient, both tumor and uninvolved lung, non-adjacent to tumor, were sampled.

Per germline, CDR1 SGHNT and CDR2 YYREEE (reference sequence). This CDR3 is built from 15 residues. With V trimmed by 4 bases and J by 4 bases, 6 bases remained unmatched. TCRdb keeps only in-frame clones here, not all; method: immunoSEQ multiplex PCR. The sample lists under 20,000 clones, about 70% occurring once. This TCR was sampled from a human donor with non-small cell lung cancer. Sequencing input: lung tumor tissue. The rearrangement links TRBV5-4 to TRBJ2-1, with TRBD1 matching 9 bases. The CDR3 reads CASSRRDRAYNEQFF. As DNA, the CDR3 is TGTGCCAGCAGCCGCCGGGACAGGGCTTACAATGAGCAGTTCTTC.